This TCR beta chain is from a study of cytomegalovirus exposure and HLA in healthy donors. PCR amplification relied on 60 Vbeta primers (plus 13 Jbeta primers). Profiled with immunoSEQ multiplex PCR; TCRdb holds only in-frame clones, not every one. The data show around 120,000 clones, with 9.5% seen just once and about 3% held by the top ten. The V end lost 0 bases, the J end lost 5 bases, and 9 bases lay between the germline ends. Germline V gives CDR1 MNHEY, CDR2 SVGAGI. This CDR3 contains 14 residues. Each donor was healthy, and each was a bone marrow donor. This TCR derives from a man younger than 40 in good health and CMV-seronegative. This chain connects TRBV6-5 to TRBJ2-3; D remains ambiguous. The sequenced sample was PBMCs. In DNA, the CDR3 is TGTGCCAGCAGTTACTCGATGAGAAAAGATACGCAGTATTTT. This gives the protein CASSYSMRKDTQYF.